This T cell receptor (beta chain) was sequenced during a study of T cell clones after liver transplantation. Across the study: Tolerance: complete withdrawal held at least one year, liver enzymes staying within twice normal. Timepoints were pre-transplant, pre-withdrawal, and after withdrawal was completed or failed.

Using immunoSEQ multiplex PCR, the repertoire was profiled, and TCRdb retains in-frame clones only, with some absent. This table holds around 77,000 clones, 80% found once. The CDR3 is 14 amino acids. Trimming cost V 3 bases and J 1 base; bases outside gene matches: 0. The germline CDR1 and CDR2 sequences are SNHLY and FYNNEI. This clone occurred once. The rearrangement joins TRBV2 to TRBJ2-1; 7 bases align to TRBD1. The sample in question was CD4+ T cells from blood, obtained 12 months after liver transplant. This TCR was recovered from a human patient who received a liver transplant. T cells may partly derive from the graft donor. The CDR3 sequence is CASSEGQSYNEQFF. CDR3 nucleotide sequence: TGTGCCAGCAGTGAGGGACAGTCCTACAATGAGCAGTTCTTC.